This T cell receptor beta chain was captured in a study of technical replicates of blood from a few donors. Profiled with immunoSEQ multiplex PCR; TCRdb holds only in-frame clones, not every one. The sample records 60,000 to 65,000 clones, 80% to 95% being singletons. After removal of 4 bases from V and 6 bases from J, the junction contained 7 bases not matched to a gene. CDR1 and CDR2 (germline): LNHNV, YYDKDF (reference sequence). The CDR3 is 14 amino acids. V usage is TRBV15 and J usage is TRBJ1-2; 8 nucleotides match TRBD1. The sequence was obtained from a human donor in good health. Some clones in this sample may be carry-over from other donors' samples. What was sequenced was PBMCs. In nucleotides, the CDR3 is TGTGCCACCAGCACTAGGACGACAGGGGATGGCTACACCTTC. It codes for CATSTRTTGDGYTF.